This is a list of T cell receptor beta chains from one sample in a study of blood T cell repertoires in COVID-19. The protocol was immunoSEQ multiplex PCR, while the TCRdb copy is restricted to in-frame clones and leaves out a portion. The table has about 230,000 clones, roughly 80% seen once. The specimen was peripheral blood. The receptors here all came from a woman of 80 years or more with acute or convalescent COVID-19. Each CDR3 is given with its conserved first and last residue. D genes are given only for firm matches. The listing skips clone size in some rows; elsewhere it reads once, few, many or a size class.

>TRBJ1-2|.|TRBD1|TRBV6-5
CASSGTGGGGYTF
TGTGCCAGCAGCGGGACAGGGGGCGGTGGCTACACCTTC
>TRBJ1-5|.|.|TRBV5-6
CASSLAGQPQHF
TGTGCCAGCAGCTTAGCAGGCCAGCCCCAGCATTTT
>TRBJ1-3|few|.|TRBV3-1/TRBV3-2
CASQDSTFSGNTIYF
TGTGCCAGCCAGGACAGCACCTTCTCTGGAAACACCATATATTTT
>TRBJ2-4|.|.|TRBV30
CAWDKGVAGNIQYF
TGTGCCTGGGACAAAGGGGTGGCGGGGAACATTCAGTACTTC
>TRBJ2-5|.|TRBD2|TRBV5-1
CASSFESGGARETQYF
TGCGCCAGCAGCTTTGAGAGCGGGGGGGCGCGAGAGACCCAGTACTTC
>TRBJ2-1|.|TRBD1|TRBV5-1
CASSFSPTGTGANEQFF
TGCGCCAGCAGCTTTTCCCCTACCGGGACAGGGGCCAATGAGCAGTTCTTC
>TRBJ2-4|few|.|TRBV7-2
CASSFEELAKNIQYF
TGTGCCAGCAGCTTCGAGGAACTAGCCAAAAACATTCAGTACTTC
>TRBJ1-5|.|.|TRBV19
CASTSDISNQPQHF
TGTGCCAGTACCTCCGACATTAGCAATCAGCCCCAGCATTTT
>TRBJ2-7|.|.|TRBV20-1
CSASYKGTTEQYF
TGCAGTGCTAGTTATAAAGGGACAACCGAGCAGTACTTC
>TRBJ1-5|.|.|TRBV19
CASSIEWASWQPQHF
TGTGCCAGTAGTATTGAATGGGCTTCATGGCAGCCCCAGCATTTT
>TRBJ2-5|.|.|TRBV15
CATSKGGGEETQYF
TGTGCCACCAGCAAAGGAGGGGGGGAAGAGACCCAGTACTTC
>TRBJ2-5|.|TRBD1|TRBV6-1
CASSETTGIGGTQYF
TGTGCCAGCAGTGAGACGACAGGGATAGGGGGGACCCAGTACTTC
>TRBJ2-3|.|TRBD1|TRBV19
CASSIRGTASTDTQYF
TGTGCCAGTAGTATTAGGGGGACAGCTAGCACAGATACGCAGTATTTT
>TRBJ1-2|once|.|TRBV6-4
CASNTGLHGYTF
TGTGCCAGCAATACAGGGCTCCATGGCTACACCTTC
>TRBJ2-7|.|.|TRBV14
CASSLQPPVSKYF
TGTGCCAGCAGCTTACAGCCACCTGTGAGCAAGTACTTC
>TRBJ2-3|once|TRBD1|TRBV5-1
CASSPLRGNTDTQYF
TGCGCCAGCAGCCCCCTCAGGGGGAACACAGATACGCAGTATTTT
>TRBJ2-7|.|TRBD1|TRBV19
CASSRQGFGDGSYEQYF
TGTGCCAGTAGTAGACAGGGGTTCGGGGATGGGTCCTACGAGCAGTACTTC
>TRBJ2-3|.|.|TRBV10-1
CASSAKLGRITDTQYF
TGCGCCAGCAGTGCAAAACTAGGAAGGATCACAGATACGCAGTATTTT